Sequencing of this TCR beta chain was carried out in a study of blood T cells in healthy people across ages (dated by TCRdb to between 2015 and 2017). A note on the overall study: Template switching captured roughly one uniquely barcoded TCR beta cDNA molecule per two T cells in model experiments. To track age-related changes in TCR beta repertoire diversity, the study relied on deep sequencing normalized with unique cDNA molecular identifiers. Four age groups were formed from the donors: young (average 16 years), middle-aged (approximately 40), aged (roughly 58) and long-lived (roughly 81). To avoid experimental bias, donors of different ages were spread randomly across the sequencing lanes. Using the same blood draw, the study looked at two additional independent replicas of 1 million unique cDNA reads for two donors, one aged 18 to 30 and the other aged 80 or older. Broad study findings and their caveats: The long-lived group showed more naive CD4+ T cells, fewer expanded clones and increased TCR diversity than the aged group, suggesting age selection. As age increased, observed TCR beta diversity per million T cells dropped in a roughly linear way, and a significant reduction was already evident by age roughly 40. Donor CMV infection status was unknown, potentially confounding age-related changes in expanded clonotypes. A strong correlation was found between observed TCR beta diversity and the percentage of naive T cells measured by flow cytometry. Estimates of total diversity based on one million sequenced T cells were considered lower bounds and underestimates. Bulk unsorted PBMC profiling prevented conclusive comparison of naive and antigen-experienced compartments.

Receptor libraries were prepared by 5' RACE. Sequencing took place on an Illumina HiSeq 2500. The second PCR ran for roughly 7 to 12 cycles and used a J-beta primer mix along with a sample-barcoded 5' primer. A unique molecular identifier was introduced onto each TCR beta cDNA molecule by a template-switch 5' adaptor carrying 12 random nucleotides. Each sample yielded at least 2.5 million CDR3-containing paired-end reads. First-strand cDNA synthesis was performed from all RNA using the Mint cDNA synthesis kit, with priming by a TRBC-specific oligonucleotide. Following uracil-DNA glycosylase treatment, a first 18-cycle PCR with universal primers M1SS and BC2_uni_R was performed on all cDNA. Concerning the study's data processing: For normalization, 1 million high-quality reads, each with a distinct molecular identifier, were randomly selected from each sample. Instead of being binned into consensus sequences, reads with shared molecular identifiers were discarded. MiTCR, set to a Q25 quality threshold and the strictest error-elimination algorithm, was used for CDR3 identification, clonotype clustering and error correction. Lower-bound total TCR beta diversity was estimated with a nonparametric unseen species model using Euler transformation. Using fastp at Q25 and MiXCR, TCRdb reprocessed the public reads and kept productive beta chains. Rows are combined by CDR3 protein, so each entry shows the most common genes and DNA. None of the V and J calls come from the authors' own analysis; TCRdb made them. The table for this sample lists approximately 1.5 million distinct CDR3 sequences; under 55% of them were counted only once. Approximately 4% of the sample lies in the top ten.

The CDR3 starts with the cysteine, ends with the phenylalanine, and has 13 residues. Only the CDR3 portion is preserved as DNA: 39 bases, with reading frame beginning at the first base. Sequences DFQATT (CDR1) and SNEGSKA (CDR2) are obtained from the germline V gene (reference sequence). Trimming removed 0 bases from V and 6 bases from J, leaving 10 bases between the germline ends. The donors were around 39 Caucasian individuals from Russia, aged roughly 6 to 100 years, who were systemically healthy. Around 10 milliliters of peripheral blood were collected from each donor into EDTA-treated Vacutainer tubes. PBMCs were isolated by Ficoll-Paque density-gradient centrifugation, with at least 6 million obtained per sample. Trizol reagent was used to extract total RNA from PBMCs, with at least 5.5 micrograms per sample. The percentages of naive CD45RAhigh/CD27high T cells were determined by flow cytometry on a PBMC aliquot from every donor.

This clonotype was seen a handful of times. It lacks a known antigen. Per-base quality was not reported, and no clone a single base away is much larger than it. The clonotype was recovered from a woman under 30 in good health. Sequencing input: blood. The chain links TRBV20-1 with TRBJ2-3, with no confident D gene call. The CDR3 region has the sequence CSARDRLGDTQYF. The DNA sequence reads TGCAGTGCTAGAGATCGCCTTGGGGATACGCAGTATTTT.